This T cell receptor beta chain was profiled in a study of T cells in Graves' hyperthyroidism and ophthalmopathy. Study conclusions and caveats: In the analysis, a 13 V-J model separated ophthalmopathy from stable hyperthyroidism. Most thyroid-expanded clonotypes above 0.001 were also found in blood.

With 2 bases removed from V and 3 bases from J, the gap between germline ends came to 14 bases. Germline V gives CDR1 SNHLY, CDR2 FYNNEI. CDR3 length: 15 residues. The TCR beta CDR3 regions underwent amplification using RNA transcripts as the source. The HTBI primer set served for first-round RT-PCR of the TCR CDR3. TCRdb analysed the multiplex PCR reads with MiXCR anew, one entry per CDR3 protein. This table holds roughly 350,000 distinct CDR3 sequences, approximately 15% found once. Many counts were recorded for this clonotype. Its specificity is unknown. The sequence was collected from a young woman with Graves' ophthalmopathy. The sequencing sample was made of blood. The gene calls are TRBV2 and TRBJ2-7; a weak D match, TRBD1 (6 bases). Written as DNA, the CDR3 is TGTGCCAGCAGTGAAACGGGACAAACCCACTACGAGCAGTACTTC. Its translation: CASSETGQTHYEQYF.